Following are 32 T cell receptor beta chains from one sample sequenced in a study of shared clonotypes between healthy human individuals. TCRdb's table, derived via immunoSEQ multiplex PCR, lists solely in-frame clones and lacks some. The sample holds around 430,000 clones, 70% to 80% seen once. Sequenced input: PBMCs. The receptors were gathered from a woman in her thirties or forties in good health. Some clones in this sample may be carry-over from other donors' samples.

The chain employs TRBV27 and TRBJ2-1; tentatively, D is TRBD2 (6 bases). Germline loops: CDR1 MNHEY, CDR2 SMNVEV (reference sequence). The germline V and J ends were trimmed by 2 bases and 9 bases, with 20 bases remaining between them. The CDR3 length is 16 residues. The CDR3 region is CASSLTRELFASEQFF. Written as DNA, the CDR3 is TGTGCCAGCAGTTTAACGCGGGAACTTTTCGCGTCTGAGCAGTTCTTC.

This clone is a singleton in its sample. This chain connects TRBV28 to TRBJ2-7; D might be TRBD1 or TRBD2, each matching 5 bases. Germline V gene sequence: CDR1 MDHEN, CDR2 SYDVKM. CDR3 size: 16 residues. Trimming took 2 bases from V and 5 from J, leaving 19 bases between them. CDR3 sequence reads: CASSLSFGTGLDEQYF. CDR3 in DNA: TGTGCCAGCAGTTTAAGTTTCGGGACCGGCCTCGACGAGCAGTACTTC.

The rearrangement links TRBV5-1 to TRBJ2-2; D may be TRBD1 or TRBD2 (5 bases each). The germline V gene has CDR1 SGHRS and CDR2 YFSETQ. The CDR3 totals 15 residues. The ends were cut back, 4 bases at V and 4 bases at J, with 14 bases in the middle. The DNA of the CDR3 is TGCGCCAGCAGCCCCGGGACGGACATCACCGGGGAGCTGTTTTTT. Residues: CASSPGTDITGELFF.

V gene TRBV19 combines with J gene TRBJ1-5; no clear D. CDR1 and CDR2 from the germline V gene are LNHDA and SQIVND (reference sequence). The V and J ends lost 4 bases and 0 bases respectively, with 7 bases between them. The CDR3 runs 14 residues. The CDR3 nucleotides are TGTGCCAGTAGTAGGAGAAATAGCAATCAGCCCCAGCATTTT. This codes for CASSRRNSNQPQHF.

This chain uses TRBV6-5 with TRBJ1-1, with 7 bases identical to TRBD1. Germline lookup yields CDR1 MNHEY and CDR2 SVGAGI. This CDR3 has 13 amino acids. The ends lost 2 bases at V and 11 bases at J; junction bases unmatched: 8. This chain's CDR3 is CASSYPGGGRAFF. The CDR3 DNA reads TGTGCCAGCAGTTACCCAGGGGGGGGAAGGGCTTTCTTT.

The chain is built from TRBV28 and TRBJ1-1; 8 nucleotides match TRBD1. V gave up 1 base and J gave up 8 bases; unmatched junction bases: 6. CDR1 is MDHEN, CDR2 SYDVKM, per germline. The CDR3 runs 14 residues. The CDR3: CASSLFDRGNEAFF. In nucleotides, the CDR3 is TGTGCCAGCAGTTTATTCGACAGGGGCAACGAAGCTTTCTTT.

The gene calls are TRBV4-1 and TRBJ1-1; no clear D. This CDR3 is 14 amino acids long. CDR1 and CDR2 (germline): MGHRA, YSYEKL. The V end lost 2 bases, the J end lost 2 bases, and 9 bases lay between the germline ends. The CDR3 bases are TGCGCCAGCAGCCAATCAGTCACAAACACTGAAGCTTTCTTT. It specifies CASSQSVTNTEAFF.

CDR3 protein: CASSSGLGEQYF. The CDR3 coding sequence is TGTGCCAGCAGCTCCGGACTCGGCGAGCAGTACTTC. The chain combines TRBV7-8 with TRBJ2-7; D might be TRBD2 (5 bases). Per germline, CDR1 SGHVS and CDR2 FQNEAQ. The V end lost 4 bases, the J end lost 6 bases, and 10 bases lay between the germline ends. The CDR3 extends over 12 amino acids.

The rearrangement joins TRBV5-6 to TRBJ2-1; D is perhaps TRBD2 (5 bases). CDR3 length: 14 residues. Trimming took 2 bases from V and 2 from J, leaving 8 bases between them. Germline loops: CDR1 SGHDT, CDR2 YYEEEE. CDR3 protein: CASSLGRAYNEQFF. CDR3 bases: TGTGCCAGCAGCTTAGGGCGGGCCTACAATGAGCAGTTCTTC.

The J gene is TRBJ1-2, the V gene TRBV4-1; D may be TRBD1 (5 bases). CDR3 length: 14 residues. With 4 bases removed from V and 8 bases from J, the gap between germline ends came to 17 bases. The V gene's germline CDR1 is MGHRA and CDR2 YSYEKL. The CDR3 DNA follows: TGCGCCAGCAGCCGCGGGCCCAGGGCGGGAGGCTACACCTTC. Protein: CASSRGPRAGGYTF.

This clone has only a few counts. The chain uses TRBV30 and TRBJ1-1; D is unclear. CDR1 and CDR2 (germline): GTSNPN, SVGIG (reference sequence). The CDR3 is 14 residues long. The V gene lost 0 bases and the J gene lost 2 bases, with 10 bases spanning the gap. DNA of the CDR3: TGTGCCTGGAGTGTCGGCAGGCTAAACACTGAAGCTTTCTTT. This translates into CAWSVGRLNTEAFF.

This sequence joins TRBV6-5 and TRBJ2-1; 9 bases are a match to TRBD2. Unmatched junction bases numbered 10, after V lost 3 bases and J lost 7 bases. There are 16 residues in the CDR3. Germline-derived CDR1 and CDR2 are MNHEY and SVGAGI. The CDR3: CASSYGLASPGNEQFF. CDR3 DNA: TGTGCCAGCAGTTATGGACTAGCGTCACCAGGGAATGAGCAGTTCTTC.

As regards this clone: Germline is not matched at one junction end, which may reflect a read error. The V and J genes are TRBV6-1 and TRBJ2-2, with unresolved D. This CDR3 comprises 14 residues. Germline V gene sequence: CDR1 MNHNS, CDR2 SASEGT. Written as DNA, the CDR3 is TGTGCCAGCTGTGAATTCCCGTTTTTAGGGGAGCTGTTTTTT. Its protein product is CASCEFPFLGELFF.

The rearrangement joins TRBV19 to TRBJ2-1; TRBD1 matches 8 bases. J lost 6 bases, V lost 7 bases, and 11 bases had no gene match. Per germline, CDR1 LNHDA and CDR2 SQIVND (reference sequence). The CDR3 is 15 amino acids. The CDR3 DNA sequence: TGTGCCAGTAACAAACGGGACAGGTACTCCAATGAGCAGTTCTTC. It codes for CASNKRDRYSNEQFF.

Remarks on this clone: A read error may produce the germline difference seen at one junction end. The V and J genes are TRBV28 and TRBJ1-4, with D unresolved. The CDR3 runs 12 residues. Germline values: CDR1 MDHEN, CDR2 SYDVKM. This CDR3 is CASSIRNEKLFF. The CDR3 DNA reads as TGTGCCAGCAGTATACGGAATGAGAAACTGTTTTTT.

This chain uses TRBV4-1 with TRBJ2-7; perhaps TRBD2 as D (6 bases). The V and J ends lost 4 bases and 3 bases respectively, with 16 bases between them. Germline values: CDR1 MGHRA, CDR2 YSYEKL. The CDR3 totals 15 residues. In DNA form, the CDR3 reads TGCGCCAGCAGCCCGACATTTTTCGGGGGCTACGAGCAGTACTTC. It translates to CASSPTFFGGYEQYF.

As to this clone: This sample also contains other DNA sequences that code for the same CDR3. This chain links TRBV4-2 with TRBJ2-1; 9 bases are a match to TRBD2. The CDR3 sequence is 15 residues long. Germline CDR1 is LGHNA and CDR2 is YNFKEQ. Trimming removed 1 base from V and 4 bases from J; junction bases left unmatched: 2. Here the CDR3 reads CASSQASGEYNEQFF. Written as DNA, the CDR3 is TGTGCCAGCAGCCAAGCTAGCGGGGAGTACAATGAGCAGTTCTTC.

As DNA, the CDR3 is TGTGCCAGCAGTGAAGGTTCTAGCGGTTCCTACGAGCAGTACTTC. It translates to CASSEGSSGSYEQYF. V gene TRBV2 combines with J gene TRBJ2-7, with 7 positions matching TRBD2. CDR1 and CDR2 (germline): SNHLY, FYNNEI. The CDR3 consists of 15 residues. Trimming cost V 1 base and J 1 base; bases outside gene matches: 4.

In DNA, the CDR3 is TGTGCCAGCAGTCCGCATAGAGTCGGGGAGCTGTTTTTT. Amino acids: CASSPHRVGELFF. The chain couples TRBV28 to TRBJ2-2; D is unclear. The V gene lost 5 bases and the J gene lost 7 bases, with 11 bases spanning the gap. Per germline, CDR1 MDHEN and CDR2 SYDVKM. The CDR3 runs 13 residues.

This clone has at least ten counts. Within the sample, other DNA sequences also encode this same CDR3. V and J are TRBV7-9 and TRBJ1-6, with a weak D call TRBD1 (6 bases). This CDR3 is built from 14 residues. Germline CDR1 reads SEHNR; CDR2 reads FQNEAQ (reference sequence). Trimming removed 5 bases from V and 10 bases from J, with 15 bases in between. The CDR3 sequence: CASSEEGVGSPLHF. CDR3 nucleotide sequence: TGTGCCAGCAGCGAAGAGGGGGTAGGGTCACCCCTCCACTTT.

The count of this clone is one. This chain links TRBV11-3 with TRBJ2-7; the D is unclear. The CDR3 covers 13 residues. Trimming removed 1 base from V and 1 base from J, with 5 bases in between. Germline V gene sequence: CDR1 SGHNT, CDR2 YENEEA. CDR3 protein: CASSLGRSYEQYF. Here the CDR3 DNA reads TGTGCCAGCAGCTTAGGCCGTTCCTACGAGCAGTACTTC.

This clone turned up a few times. The chain uses TRBV6-4 and TRBJ2-6, with D maybe TRBD1 (5 bases). The CDR3 has 15 residues. Trimming left V 5 bases short and J 0 bases short, with 8 bases between. CDR1 MRHNA and CDR2 SNTAGT come from the germline V gene. The chain's CDR3 is CASSPQGSGANVLTF. The CDR3 DNA reads TGTGCCAGCAGTCCCCAGGGCTCTGGGGCCAACGTCCTGACTTTC.

The chain has TRBV2 and TRBJ2-7; TRBD1 agrees at 7 bases. Germline trimming cut 7 bases from V and 2 bases from J; bases unmatched to any gene: 11. The germline V gene has CDR1 SNHLY and CDR2 FYNNEI. The CDR3 totals 15 residues. CDR3 sequence reads: CASTLGQVEAYEQYF. The CDR3 nucleotides are TGTGCCAGCACTCTTGGACAGGTTGAAGCCTACGAGCAGTACTTC.

The rearrangement uses TRBV10-3 and TRBJ1-3, with a tentative D call TRBD1 (5 bases). CDR1 and CDR2 from the germline V gene are ENHRY and SYGVKD. The germline V and J ends were trimmed by 6 bases and 0 bases, with 12 bases remaining between them. The CDR3 sequence is 15 residues long. The CDR3 DNA sequence: TGTGCCATCAGATCCGGGGGGGGCTCTGGAAACACCATATATTTT. It codes for CAIRSGGGSGNTIYF.

This clone was seen only a few times. V gene TRBV7-6 combines with J gene TRBJ1-1, with TRBD1 identical over 9 bases. V lost 4 bases, J lost 3 bases, and 6 bases stayed unmatched. The CDR3 contains 15 residues. The germline V gene has CDR1 SGHVS and CDR2 FNYEAQ. The CDR3 bases are TGTGCCAGCAGCTCAAGACAGGGGGAGGACACTGAAGCTTTCTTT. Translating gives CASSSRQGEDTEAFF.

The J gene is TRBJ2-7, the V gene TRBV2, with 9 bases lining up with TRBD2. The germline V gene encodes CDR1 SNHLY and CDR2 FYNNEI. This CDR3 comprises 15 residues. With V trimmed by 4 bases and J by 4 bases, 8 bases remained unmatched. The CDR3: CASSAVLAGMYEQYF. CDR3 DNA sequence: TGTGCCAGCAGTGCCGTACTAGCGGGTATGTACGAGCAGTACTTC. Based on the CDR3 plus reference TRBV2 and TRBJ2-7, the full variable domain is EPEVTQTPSHQVTQMGQEVILRCVPISNHLYFYWYRQILGQKVEFLVSFYNNEISEKSEIFDDQFSVERPDGSNFTLKIRSTKLEDSAMYFCASSAVLAGMYEQYFGPGTRLTVT.

The chain carries TRBV5-6 and TRBJ2-3; D gene uncertain. V dropped 1 base and J dropped 2 bases, with 8 bases sitting between them. The CDR3 has 14 residues. CDR1 is SGHDT and CDR2 is YYEEEE in the germline V gene. The CDR3 region is CASSLKRNTDTQYF. CDR3 DNA sequence: TGTGCCAGCAGCTTGAAACGGAACACAGATACGCAGTATTTT.

The rearrangement uses TRBV30 and TRBJ1-5, with a tentative D call TRBD1 (6 bases). Germline assignment: CDR1 GTSNPN and CDR2 SVGIG (reference sequence). The V end lost 4 bases, the J end lost 3 bases, and 16 bases lay between the germline ends. The CDR3 extends over 15 amino acids. The CDR3: CAWKSGRGPNQPQHF. CDR3 DNA sequence: TGTGCCTGGAAGAGTGGCAGGGGCCCCAATCAGCCCCAGCATTTT.

Only a few counts were recorded for this clone. The V call is TRBV11-3, the J call TRBJ2-1, with D maybe TRBD2 (6 bases). Germline V gene sequence: CDR1 SGHNT, CDR2 YENEEA. The CDR3 covers 15 residues. V lost 0 bases and J 5 bases, leaving 11 bases between the germline ends. The CDR3 nucleotides read TGTGCCAGCAGCTTAGAGGGAGGTACCAACAATGAGCAGTTCTTC. Residues: CASSLEGGTNNEQFF.

This clone was observed a handful of times. V gene TRBV27 combines with J gene TRBJ1-3; 10 bases align to TRBD1. The CDR3 consists of 13 residues. Per the germline V gene, CDR1 is MNHEY and CDR2 is SMNVEV (reference sequence). V dropped 8 bases and J dropped 7; count of bases not matched to a gene: 5. The CDR3 protein is CASGTGARNTIYF. The CDR3 nucleotides read TGTGCCAGCGGGACAGGGGCCAGGAACACCATATATTTT.

The gene calls are TRBV4-1 and TRBJ1-1, with unresolved D. Trimming left V 5 bases short and J 2 bases short, with 6 bases between. CDR3 size: 12 residues. Germline lookup yields CDR1 MGHRA and CDR2 YSYEKL. The CDR3 loop is CASSWRNTEAFF. DNA of the CDR3: TGCGCCAGCAGCTGGAGAAACACTGAAGCTTTCTTT.

The chain combines TRBV21-1 with TRBJ1-1. TRBV21-1 is a pseudogene locus. This CDR3 spans 15 amino acids. The CDR3 sequence is CASSPRPVRDTEAFF. In nucleotides, the CDR3 is TGTGCCAGCAGCCCCCGCCCGGTGAGGGACACTGAAGCTTTCTTT.